This T cell receptor beta chain was identified during a study of blood T cells in healthy people across ages. The CDR3 has 14 amino acids. The germline CDR1 and CDR2 sequences are SGHNT and YYREEE (reference sequence). Trimming took 9 bases from V and 5 from J; bases not matched to a gene: 13. Primers used in a second PCR of roughly 7 to 12 cycles were a sample-barcoded 5' primer and a J-beta primer mix. From the 5' RACE reads, TCRdb called clonotypes with MiXCR, one entry per CDR3 protein. Of more than 500,000 distinct CDR3 sequences listed, 27% are singletons. The chain employs TRBV5-4 and TRBJ2-5, with 7 bases aligning to TRBD2. The receptor's source is a woman in her 70s in good health. The sample was blood. CDR3 in amino acids: CAIFQRGLAETQYF. The DNA for the CDR3 is TGTGCCATCTTCCAGCGGGGTCTCGCGGAGACCCAGTACTTC.